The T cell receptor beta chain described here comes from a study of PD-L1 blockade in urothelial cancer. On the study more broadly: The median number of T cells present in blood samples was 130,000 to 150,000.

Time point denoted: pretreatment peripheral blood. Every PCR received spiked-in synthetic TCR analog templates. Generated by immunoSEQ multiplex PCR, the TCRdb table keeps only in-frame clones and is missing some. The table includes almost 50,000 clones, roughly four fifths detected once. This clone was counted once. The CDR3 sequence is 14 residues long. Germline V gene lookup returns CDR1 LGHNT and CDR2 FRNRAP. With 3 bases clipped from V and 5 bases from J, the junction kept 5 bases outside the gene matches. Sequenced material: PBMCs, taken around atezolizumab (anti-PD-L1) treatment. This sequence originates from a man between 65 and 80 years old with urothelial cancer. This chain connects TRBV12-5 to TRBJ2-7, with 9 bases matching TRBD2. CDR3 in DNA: TGTGCTAGTGGTTTTCCGCGGGAGGGGGACGAGCAGTACTTC. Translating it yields CASGFPREGDEQYF.